Sequencing of this TCR beta chain was carried out in a study of regulatory and conventional T cells in RAG deficiency. Comments on this clone: Antigen specificity is unknown.

Study-wide findings and caveats: Control T-cell subsets had markedly higher Shannon entropy and lower Simpson indices than RAG-deficient patients.

The sorted conventional CD4+ T cells were CD25-low and CD127-high, with genomic DNA sequenced. Measured with immunoSEQ multiplex PCR; TCRdb has only the in-frame clones, and not every one. Counted here are around 29,000 clones, 90% to 97% occurring once; the ten biggest clones make up about 0.4%. These same data were also listed under a study on regulatory T cells. In that study: Amplification used 52 TRBV primers and 13 TRBJ primers.

Sequenced sample: CD25- CD4+ T cells sorted from blood. This sequence originates from a human donor in good health.

For the CDR3, the DNA is TGTGCCAGCAGCACACAGGGGAGCGGAAACACCATATATTTT. Translated: CASSTQGSGNTIYF. V gene TRBV11-1 combines with J gene TRBJ1-3, with TRBD1 identical over 7 bases. Germline trimming cut 5 bases from V and 4 bases from J; bases unmatched to any gene: 5. CDR1 SGHAT and CDR2 FQDESV come from the germline V gene (reference sequence). This CDR3 has 14 residues.